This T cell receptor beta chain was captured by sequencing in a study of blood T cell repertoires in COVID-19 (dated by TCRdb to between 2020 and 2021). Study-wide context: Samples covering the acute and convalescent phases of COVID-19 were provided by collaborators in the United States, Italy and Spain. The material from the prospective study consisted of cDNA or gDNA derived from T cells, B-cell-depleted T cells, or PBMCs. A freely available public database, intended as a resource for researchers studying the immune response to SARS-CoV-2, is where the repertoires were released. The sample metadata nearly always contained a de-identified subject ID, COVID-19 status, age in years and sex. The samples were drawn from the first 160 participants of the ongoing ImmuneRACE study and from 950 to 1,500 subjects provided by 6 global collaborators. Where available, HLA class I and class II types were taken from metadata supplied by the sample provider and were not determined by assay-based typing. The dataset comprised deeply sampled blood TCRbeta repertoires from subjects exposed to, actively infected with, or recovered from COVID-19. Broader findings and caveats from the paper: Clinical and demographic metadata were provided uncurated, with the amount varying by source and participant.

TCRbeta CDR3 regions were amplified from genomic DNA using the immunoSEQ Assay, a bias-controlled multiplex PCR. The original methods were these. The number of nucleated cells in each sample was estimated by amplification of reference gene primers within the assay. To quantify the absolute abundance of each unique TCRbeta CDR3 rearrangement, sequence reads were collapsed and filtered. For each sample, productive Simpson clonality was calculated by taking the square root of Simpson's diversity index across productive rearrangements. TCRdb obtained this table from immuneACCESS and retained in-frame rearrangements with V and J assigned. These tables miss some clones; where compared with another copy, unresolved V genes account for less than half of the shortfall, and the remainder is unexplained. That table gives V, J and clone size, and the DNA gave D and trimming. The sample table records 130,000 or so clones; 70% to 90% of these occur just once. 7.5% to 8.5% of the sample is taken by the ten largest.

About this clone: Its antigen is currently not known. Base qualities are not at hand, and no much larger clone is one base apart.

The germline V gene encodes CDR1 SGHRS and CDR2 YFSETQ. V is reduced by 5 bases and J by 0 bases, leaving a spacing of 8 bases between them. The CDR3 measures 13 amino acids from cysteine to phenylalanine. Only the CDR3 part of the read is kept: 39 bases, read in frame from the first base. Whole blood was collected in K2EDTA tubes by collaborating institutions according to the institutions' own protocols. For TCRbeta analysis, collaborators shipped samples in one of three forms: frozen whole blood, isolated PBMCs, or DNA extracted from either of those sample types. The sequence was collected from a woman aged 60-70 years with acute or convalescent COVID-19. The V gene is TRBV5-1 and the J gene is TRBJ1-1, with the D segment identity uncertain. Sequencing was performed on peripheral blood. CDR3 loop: CASRVGVNTEAFF. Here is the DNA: TGCGCCAGCAGGGTGGGCGTGAACACTGAAGCTTTCTTT. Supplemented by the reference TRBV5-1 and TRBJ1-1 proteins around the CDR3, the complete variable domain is KAGVTQTPRYLIKTRGQQVTLSCSPISGHRSVSWYQQTPGQGLQFLFEYFSETQRNKGNFPGRFSGRQFSNSRSEMNVSTLELGDSALYLCASRVGVNTEAFFGQGTRLTVV.